Described below is a single T cell receptor beta chain sequence and its context. Its antigen is as yet unknown. The data belong to a study of OX40 agonist ivuxolimab in advanced cancers. In the study overall: Three patients showed partial responses: one hepatocellular carcinoma and two cutaneous melanoma cases. Regarding the study as a whole: Partial responders at 0.1-3.0 mg/kg showed near-lowest clonal expansion. Circulating CD4+ and CD8+ T cells showed clonal expansion by week 6 at 0.1 to 3.0 mg/kg.

Germline CDR1 reads SGHRS; CDR2 reads YFSETQ. Trimming left V 4 bases short and J 2 bases short, with 15 bases between. This CDR3 contains 15 residues. The method was immunoSEQ multiplex PCR; TCRdb's version includes in-frame clones alone and lacks a portion of them. The sample yields approximately 39,000 clones, 88% seen once. V and J are TRBV5-1 and TRBJ1-1, with D perhaps TRBD1 (6 bases). The sequence was collected from an adult with an advanced solid tumor such as melanoma, head and neck, liver or kidney cancer. Sequenced material: CD4+ or CD8+ T cells sorted from blood, taken in a trial of the OX40 agonist ivuxolimab. CDR3 residues: CASSLTQGLNTEAFF. The CDR3 DNA follows: TGCGCCAGCAGCCTCACCCAGGGGCTCAACACTGAAGCTTTCTTT.